This entry concerns a single T cell receptor (beta chain). Its target is not known. This entry is derived from a study of shared clonotypes between healthy human individuals. Study-wide results and limits: The study sampled only blood, and tissue repertoires likely differ. When naive CD4 clonotypes were compared across a handful of donors, around 4.6% were shared.

The table came from immunoSEQ multiplex PCR; TCRdb's copy has only in-frame clones and leaves some out. The table lists millions of clones, just over 90% of them singletons. The clonotype comes from a man in his late teens or twenties in good health. Some clones in this sample may be carry-over from other donors' samples. Source material: naive CD4+ T cells from PBMCs. Subset noted: CD45RA+ positively selected.

The CDR3 sequence: CSVEARISGANVLTF. Here the CDR3 DNA reads TGCAGCGTTGAAGCGCGGATCTCTGGGGCCAACGTCCTGACTTTC. The chain recombines TRBV29-1 with TRBJ2-6; no clear D gene. Germline V lookup: CDR1 SQVTM, CDR2 ANQGSEA. Trimming removed 1 base from V and 0 bases from J, with 7 bases in between. CDR3 size: 15 residues.